This T cell receptor beta chain was identified in a study of neurological immune-mediated disorders. Many counts were recorded for this clonotype. Time point in this sample: longitudinal time-point 2. Healthy controls comprised blood bank volunteers in Maryland, USA. Unsorted libraries came from 2 million PBMCs stored at -80 °C. The CDR3 runs 12 residues. Trimming left V 0 bases short and J 5 bases short, with 6 bases between. Looked up from germline, CDR1 is SGHRS and CDR2 is YFSETQ. Each TCR transcript was tagged with a 10-nucleotide random UMI during 5'RACE. TCRdb processed the 5' RACE reads anew with MiXCR; each CDR3 protein has one entry. The sample holds roughly 60,000 distinct CDR3 sequences, about 8.9% seen once.

The TCR sequence derives from a man aged 25-40 years in good health. The chain uses TRBV5-1 and TRBJ2-7; D is unclear. The specimen sequenced was PBMCs. In DNA, the CDR3 is TGCGCCAGCAGCTTGGCCTGGGACGAGCAGTACTTC. Translating gives CASSLAWDEQYF.